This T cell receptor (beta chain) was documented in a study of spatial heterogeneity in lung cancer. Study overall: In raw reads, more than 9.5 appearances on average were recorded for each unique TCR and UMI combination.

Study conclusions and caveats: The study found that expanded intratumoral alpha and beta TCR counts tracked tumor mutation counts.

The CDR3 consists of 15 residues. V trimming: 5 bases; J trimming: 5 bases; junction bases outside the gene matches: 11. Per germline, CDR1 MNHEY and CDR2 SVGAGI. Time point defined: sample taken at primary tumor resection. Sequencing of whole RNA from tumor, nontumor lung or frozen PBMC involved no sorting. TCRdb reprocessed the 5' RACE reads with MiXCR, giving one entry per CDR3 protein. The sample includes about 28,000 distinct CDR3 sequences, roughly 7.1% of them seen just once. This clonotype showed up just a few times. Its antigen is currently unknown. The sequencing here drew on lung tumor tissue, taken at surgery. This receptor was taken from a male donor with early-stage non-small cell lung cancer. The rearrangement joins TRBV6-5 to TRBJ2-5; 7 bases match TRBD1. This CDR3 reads CASSATTGPWETQYF. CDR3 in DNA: TGTGCCAGCAGTGCCACGACAGGGCCGTGGGAGACCCAGTACTTC.